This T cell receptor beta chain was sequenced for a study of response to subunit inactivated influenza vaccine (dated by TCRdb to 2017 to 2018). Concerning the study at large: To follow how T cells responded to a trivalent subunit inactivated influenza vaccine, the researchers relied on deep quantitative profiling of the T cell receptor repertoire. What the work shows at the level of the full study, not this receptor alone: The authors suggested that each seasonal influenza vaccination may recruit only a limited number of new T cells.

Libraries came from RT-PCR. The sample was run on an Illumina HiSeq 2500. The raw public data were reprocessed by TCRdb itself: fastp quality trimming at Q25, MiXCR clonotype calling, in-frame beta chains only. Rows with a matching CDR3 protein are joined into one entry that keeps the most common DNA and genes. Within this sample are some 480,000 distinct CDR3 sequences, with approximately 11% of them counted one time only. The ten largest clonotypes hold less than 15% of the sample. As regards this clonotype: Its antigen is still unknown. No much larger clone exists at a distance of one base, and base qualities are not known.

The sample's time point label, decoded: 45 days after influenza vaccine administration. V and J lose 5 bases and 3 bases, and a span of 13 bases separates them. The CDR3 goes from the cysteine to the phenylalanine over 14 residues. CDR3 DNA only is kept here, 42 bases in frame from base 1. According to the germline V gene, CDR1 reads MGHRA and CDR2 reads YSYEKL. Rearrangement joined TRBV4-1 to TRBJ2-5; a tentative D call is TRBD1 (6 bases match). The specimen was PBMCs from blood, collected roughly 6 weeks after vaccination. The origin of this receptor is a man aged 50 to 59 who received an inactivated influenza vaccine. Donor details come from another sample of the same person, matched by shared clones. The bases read TGCGCCAGCAGCAGATTCTCAGGGGAAGAGACCCAGTACTTC. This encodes CASSRFSGEETQYF.